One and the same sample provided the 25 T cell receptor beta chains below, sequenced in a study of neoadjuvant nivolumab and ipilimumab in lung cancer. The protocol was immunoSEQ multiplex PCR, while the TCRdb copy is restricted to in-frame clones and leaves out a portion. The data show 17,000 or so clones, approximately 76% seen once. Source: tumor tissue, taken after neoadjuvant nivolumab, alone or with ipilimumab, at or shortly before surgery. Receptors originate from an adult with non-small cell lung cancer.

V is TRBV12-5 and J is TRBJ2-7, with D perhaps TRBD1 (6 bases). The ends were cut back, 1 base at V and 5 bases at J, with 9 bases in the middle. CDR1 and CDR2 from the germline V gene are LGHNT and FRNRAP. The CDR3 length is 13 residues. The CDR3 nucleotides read TGTGCTAGTGGTTTGGGCCCAGGGGACGAGCAGTACTTC. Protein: CASGLGPGDEQYF.

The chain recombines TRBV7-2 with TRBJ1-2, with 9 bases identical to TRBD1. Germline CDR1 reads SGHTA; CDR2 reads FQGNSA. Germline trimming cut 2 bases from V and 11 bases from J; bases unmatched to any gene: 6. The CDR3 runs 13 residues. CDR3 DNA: TGTGCCAGCAGCTTATTGACAGGGGGGAGTTACACCTTC. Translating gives CASSLLTGGSYTF. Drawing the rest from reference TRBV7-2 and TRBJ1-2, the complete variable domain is GAGVSQSPSNKVTEKGKDVELRCDPISGHTALYWYRQSLGQGLEFLIYFQGNSAPDKSGLPSDRFSAERTGGSVSTLTIQRTQQEDSAVYLCASSLLTGGSYTFGSGTRLTVV.

The CDR3 spells CASGLFQNTEAFF. In nucleotides, the CDR3 is TGTGCTAGTGGTTTGTTCCAGAACACTGAAGCTTTCTTT. The J gene is TRBJ1-1, the V gene TRBV12-5; D remains ambiguous. V was shortened by 2 bases and J by 1 base, with 5 bases between the two germline ends. The CDR3 covers 13 residues. Germline assignment: CDR1 LGHNT and CDR2 FRNRAP.

The CDR3: CASSRDPLNTEAFF. As DNA, the CDR3 is TGTGCCAGCAGCAGGGACCCTTTGAACACTGAAGCTTTCTTT. The chain carries TRBV5-4 and TRBJ1-1, with D tentatively TRBD1 (5 bases). Germline CDR1 reads SGHNT; CDR2 reads YYREEE (reference sequence). V was shortened by 4 bases and J by 0 bases, with 10 bases between the two germline ends. The CDR3 spans 14 residues.

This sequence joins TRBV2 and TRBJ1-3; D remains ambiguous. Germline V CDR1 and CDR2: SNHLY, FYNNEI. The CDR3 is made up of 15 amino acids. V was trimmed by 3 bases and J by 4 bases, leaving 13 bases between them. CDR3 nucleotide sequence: TGTGCCAGCAGTGAGGGCCCCTCTGGAGGAAACACCATATATTTT. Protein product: CASSEGPSGGNTIYF.

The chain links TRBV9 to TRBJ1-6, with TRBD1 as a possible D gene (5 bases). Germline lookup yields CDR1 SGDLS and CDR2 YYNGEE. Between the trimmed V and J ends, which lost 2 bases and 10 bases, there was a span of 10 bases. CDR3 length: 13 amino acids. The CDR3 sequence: CASSVGTGSPLHF. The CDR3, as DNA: TGTGCCAGCAGCGTGGGGACGGGCTCACCCCTCCACTTT. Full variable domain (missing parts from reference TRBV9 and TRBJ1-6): DSGVTQTPKHLITATGQRVTLRCSPRSGDLSVYWYQQSLDQGLQFLIQYYNGEERAKGNILERFSAQQFPDLHSELNLSSLELGDSALYFCASSVGTGSPLHFGNGTRLTVT.

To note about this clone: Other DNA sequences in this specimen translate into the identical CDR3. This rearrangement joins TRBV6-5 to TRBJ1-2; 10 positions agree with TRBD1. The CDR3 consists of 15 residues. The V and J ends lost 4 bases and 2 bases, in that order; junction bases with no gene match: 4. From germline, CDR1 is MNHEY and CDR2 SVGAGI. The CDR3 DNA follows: TGTGCCAGCAGTTCTCCGGGACAGGGGAACTATGGCTACACCTTC. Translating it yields CASSSPGQGNYGYTF.

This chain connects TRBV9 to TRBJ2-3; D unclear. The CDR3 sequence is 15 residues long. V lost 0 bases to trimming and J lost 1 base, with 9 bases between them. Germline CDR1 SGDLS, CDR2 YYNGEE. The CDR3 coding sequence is TGTGCCAGCAGCGTAGTTGATCCCCGCACAGATACGCAGTATTTT. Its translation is CASSVVDPRTDTQYF.

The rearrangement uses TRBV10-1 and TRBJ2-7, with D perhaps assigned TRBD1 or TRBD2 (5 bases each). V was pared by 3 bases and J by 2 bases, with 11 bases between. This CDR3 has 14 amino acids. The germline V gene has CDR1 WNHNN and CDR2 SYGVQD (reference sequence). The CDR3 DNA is TGCGCCAGCAGTGACCCGGGACGGCCCTACGAGCAGTACTTC. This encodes CASSDPGRPYEQYF.

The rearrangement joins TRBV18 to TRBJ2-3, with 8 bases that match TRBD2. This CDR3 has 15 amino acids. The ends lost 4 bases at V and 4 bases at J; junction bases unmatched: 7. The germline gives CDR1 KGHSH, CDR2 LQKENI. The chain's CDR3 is CASSLLGLVPDTQYF. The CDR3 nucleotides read TGTGCCAGCTCACTACTGGGACTAGTCCCAGATACGCAGTATTTT. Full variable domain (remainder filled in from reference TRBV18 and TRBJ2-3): NAGVMQNPRHLVRRRGQEARLRCSPMKGHSHVYWYRQLPEEGLKFMVYLQKENIIDESGMPKERFSAEFPKEGPSILRIQQVVRGDSAAYFCASSLLGLVPDTQYFGPGTRLTVL.

CDR3 DNA: TGTGCCAGCAGTTTTGGGGGCACTGAAGCTTTCTTT. Encoded protein: CASSFGGTEAFF. The rearrangement uses TRBV6-5 and TRBJ1-1; D is possibly TRBD1 (5 bases). Germline V gene lookup returns CDR1 MNHEY and CDR2 SVGAGI. The CDR3 loop spans 12 amino acids. Between the trimmed V and J ends, which lost 4 bases and 4 bases, there was a span of 7 bases.

The CDR3 DNA reads TGCGCCAGCAGCTTGGTACCGGGGGACTACACAGATACGCAGTATTTT. Encoded protein: CASSLVPGDYTDTQYF. V is TRBV5-1 and J is TRBJ2-3, with 7 positions matching TRBD2. Germline loops: CDR1 SGHRS, CDR2 YFSETQ. V shed 0 bases and J 2 bases; nucleotides not matched to a gene: 6. The CDR3 totals 16 residues.

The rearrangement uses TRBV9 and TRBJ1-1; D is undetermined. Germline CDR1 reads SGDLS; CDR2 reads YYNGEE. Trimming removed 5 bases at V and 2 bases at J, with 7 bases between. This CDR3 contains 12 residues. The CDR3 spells CASRGVNTEAFF. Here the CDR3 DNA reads TGTGCCAGCAGGGGAGTAAACACTGAAGCTTTCTTT.

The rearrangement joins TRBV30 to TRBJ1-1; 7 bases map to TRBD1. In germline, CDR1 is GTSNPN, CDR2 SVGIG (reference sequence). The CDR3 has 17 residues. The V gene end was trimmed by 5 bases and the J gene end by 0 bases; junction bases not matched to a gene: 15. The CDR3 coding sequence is TGTGCCTGGGGTAGGGGAGGGGGCTACGGGGTGAACACTGAAGCTTTCTTT. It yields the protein CAWGRGGGYGVNTEAFF.

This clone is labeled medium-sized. CDR3 amino acids: CAIKASGTGVTGELFF. CDR3 sequence (DNA): TGTGCCATCAAGGCTAGCGGGACAGGGGTAACCGGGGAGCTGTTTTTT. The chain is built from TRBV10-3 and TRBJ2-2; D may be TRBD1 (10 bases). Germline values: CDR1 ENHRY, CDR2 SYGVKD. This CDR3 spans 16 amino acids. Trimming left V 7 bases short and J 5 bases short, with 20 bases between.

In nucleotides, the CDR3 is TGTGCCAGCAGCCGAGGGGATTCACCCCTCCACTTT. Its translation is CASSRGDSPLHF. The chain recombines TRBV9 with TRBJ1-6; possible D gene TRBD1, 5 bases. Germline V gene lookup returns CDR1 SGDLS and CDR2 YYNGEE. The CDR3 consists of 12 residues. V lost 4 bases to trimming and J lost 8 bases, with 7 bases between them.

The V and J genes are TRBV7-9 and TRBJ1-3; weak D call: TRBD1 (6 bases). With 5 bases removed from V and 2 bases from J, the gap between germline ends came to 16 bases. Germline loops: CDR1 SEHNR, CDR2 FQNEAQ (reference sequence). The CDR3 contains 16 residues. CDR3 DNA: TGTGCCAGCAGCCAAGTTACAGGGTCTCCTGGAAACACCATATATTTT. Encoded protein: CASSQVTGSPGNTIYF.

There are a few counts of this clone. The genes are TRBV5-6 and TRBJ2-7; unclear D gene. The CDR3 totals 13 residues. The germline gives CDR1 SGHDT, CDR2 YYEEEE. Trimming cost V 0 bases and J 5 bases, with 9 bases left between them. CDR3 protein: CASSLVSGDEQYF. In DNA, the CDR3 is TGTGCCAGCAGCTTGGTATCCGGAGACGAGCAGTACTTC. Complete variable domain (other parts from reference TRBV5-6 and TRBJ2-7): DAGVTQSPTHLIKTRGQQVTLRCSPKSGHDTVSWYQQALGQGPQFIFQYYEEEERQRGNFPDRFSGHQFPNYSSELNVNALLLGDSALYLCASSLVSGDEQYFGPGTRLTVT.

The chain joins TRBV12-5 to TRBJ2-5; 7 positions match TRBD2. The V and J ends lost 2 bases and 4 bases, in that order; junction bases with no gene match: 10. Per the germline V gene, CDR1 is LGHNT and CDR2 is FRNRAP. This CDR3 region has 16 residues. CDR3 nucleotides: TGTGCTAGTGGTTTGACTGTAACTAGCGAAGGAGAGACCCAGTACTTC. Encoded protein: CASGLTVTSEGETQYF.

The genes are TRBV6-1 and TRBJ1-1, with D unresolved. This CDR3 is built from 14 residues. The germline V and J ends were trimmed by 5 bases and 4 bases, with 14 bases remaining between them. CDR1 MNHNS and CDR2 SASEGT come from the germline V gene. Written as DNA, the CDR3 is TGTGCCAGCAGTCTGAGGACTGGAGGCACTGAAGCTTTCTTT. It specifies CASSLRTGGTEAFF.

CDR3 coding DNA: TGTGCCACCGACCCTAGCGGGGTCTACACCGGGGAGCTGTTTTTT. It specifies CATDPSGVYTGELFF. The rearrangement links TRBV7-8 to TRBJ2-2; TRBD2 matches at 9 bases. This CDR3 region has 15 residues. Germline V lookup: CDR1 SGHVS, CDR2 FQNEAQ. Trimming at V came to 10 bases and at J to 3 bases, leaving 9 bases not matched to a gene.

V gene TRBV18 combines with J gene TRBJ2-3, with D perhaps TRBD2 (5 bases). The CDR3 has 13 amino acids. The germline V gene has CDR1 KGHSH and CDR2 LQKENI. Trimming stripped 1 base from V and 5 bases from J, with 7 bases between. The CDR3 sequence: CASSPLGVDTQYF. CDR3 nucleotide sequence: TGTGCCAGCTCACCACTCGGGGTAGATACGCAGTATTTT.

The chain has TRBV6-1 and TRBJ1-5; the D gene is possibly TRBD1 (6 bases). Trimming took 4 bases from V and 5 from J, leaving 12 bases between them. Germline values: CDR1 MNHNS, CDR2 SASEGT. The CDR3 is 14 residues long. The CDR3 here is CASSGNRDDQPQHF. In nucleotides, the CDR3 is TGTGCCAGCAGTGGTAACAGGGACGATCAGCCCCAGCATTTT.

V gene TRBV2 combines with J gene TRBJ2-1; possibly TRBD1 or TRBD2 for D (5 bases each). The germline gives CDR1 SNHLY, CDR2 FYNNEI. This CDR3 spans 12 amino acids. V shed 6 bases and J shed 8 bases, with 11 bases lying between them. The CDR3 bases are TGTGCCAGCAGCATCCAGGGACATGAGCAGTTCTTC. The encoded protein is CASSIQGHEQFF.

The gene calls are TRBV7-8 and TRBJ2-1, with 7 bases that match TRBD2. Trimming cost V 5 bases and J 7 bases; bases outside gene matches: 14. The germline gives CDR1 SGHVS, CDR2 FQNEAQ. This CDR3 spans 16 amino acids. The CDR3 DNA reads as TGTGCCAGCAGCCTAGGGAGGGCCTACGGGTGGAATGAGCAGTTCTTC. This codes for CASSLGRAYGWNEQFF. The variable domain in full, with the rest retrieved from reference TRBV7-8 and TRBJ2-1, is GAGVSQSPRYKVAKRGQDVALRCDPISGHVSLFWYQQALGQGPEFLTYFQNEAQLDKSGLPSDRFFAERPEGSVSTLKIQRTQQEDSAVYLCASSLGRAYGWNEQFFGPGTRLTVL.